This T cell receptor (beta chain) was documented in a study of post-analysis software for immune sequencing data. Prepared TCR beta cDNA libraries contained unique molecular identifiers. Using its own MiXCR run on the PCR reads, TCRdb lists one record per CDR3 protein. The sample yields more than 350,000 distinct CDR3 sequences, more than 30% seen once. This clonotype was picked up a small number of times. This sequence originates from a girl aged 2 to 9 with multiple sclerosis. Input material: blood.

CDR3 coding DNA: TGCAGCGTTGAAGATGCTAGCGGGGTTTACAATGAGCAGTTCTTC. It encodes CSVEDASGVYNEQFF. This sequence joins TRBV29-1 and TRBJ2-1; 9 bases fit TRBD2. V gave up 0 bases and J gave up 4 bases; unmatched junction bases: 4. The CDR3 has 15 residues. The V gene's germline CDR1 is SQVTM and CDR2 ANQGSEA.